These 24 T cell receptor beta chains share one sample of origin, sequenced in a study of identical twins. TCRdb processed the 5' RACE reads anew with MiXCR; each CDR3 protein has one entry. Here the sample spans some 590,000 distinct CDR3 sequences, roughly 9.9% being singletons. This sample was shared with a second study, whose subject was yellow fever vaccine responses in identical twins.

The sequenced sample consisted of PBMCs. The receptors derive from a woman aged 18-35 years in good health.

The chain couples TRBV5-8 to TRBJ2-7, with D perhaps matching TRBD1 or TRBD2 (5 bases each). The CDR3 is 15 amino acids. V was clipped by 0 bases and J by 3 bases, with 13 bases between them. Germline V lookup: CDR1 SGHTS, CDR2 YDEGEE. This chain's CDR3 is CASSLVWDGRYEQYF. DNA for the CDR3: TGTGCCAGCAGCTTGGTGTGGGACGGTCGCTACGAGCAGTACTTC.

This clonotype has more than one count but fewer than ten. V usage is TRBV7-2 and J usage is TRBJ2-1; 11 positions match TRBD2. The trim removed 5 bases at V and 6 bases at J, leaving 6 bases unmatched. This CDR3 has 15 residues. In germline, CDR1 is SGHTA, CDR2 FQGNSA. The CDR3 DNA reads as TGTGCCAGCAGCCGACTAGCGGGGAGAGGCAATGAGCAGTTCTTC. This translates into CASSRLAGRGNEQFF.

This clonotype was recorded many times. The V gene is TRBV5-1, the J gene TRBJ1-1; tentatively, D is TRBD1 (6 bases). Trimming pared 5 bases from V and 5 bases from J, leaving 13 bases between. Germline lookup yields CDR1 SGHRS and CDR2 YFSETQ. The CDR3 length is 13 residues. The CDR3 loop is CASSIQGETEAFF. The CDR3, as DNA: TGCGCCAGCAGTATACAGGGTGAGACTGAAGCTTTCTTT.

This clonotype was counted at least ten times. The V gene is TRBV12-3 or TRBV12-4, the J gene TRBJ1-2; TRBD1 agrees at 7 bases. Trimming took 5 bases from V and 8 from J; bases not matched to a gene: 8. This CDR3 is 13 amino acids long. CDR3 region: CASSEGAIGGYTF. Written as DNA, the CDR3 is TGTGCCAGCAGTGAGGGGGCCATTGGAGGCTACACCTTC.

There are a few counts of this clonotype. The chain is built from TRBV9 and TRBJ2-1, with a weak D call TRBD1 (7 bases). The CDR3 extends over 16 amino acids. The germline V gene has CDR1 SGDLS and CDR2 YYNGEE. Deletions cut 3 bases from V and 2 bases from J, with 15 bases between. CDR3 region: CASSAEPGGTYNEQFF. The CDR3 nucleotides read TGTGCCAGCAGCGCCGAACCAGGGGGGACCTACAATGAGCAGTTCTTC.

This sequence joins TRBV3-1 and TRBJ2-6; no reliable D call. This CDR3 is built from 17 residues. Trimming took 5 bases from V and 2 from J, leaving 16 bases between them. CDR1 and CDR2 from the germline V gene are LGHDT and YNNKEL (reference sequence). CDR3 protein: CASSKPFSGAGANVLTF. The DNA for the CDR3 is TGTGCCAGCAGCAAGCCGTTCTCTGGGGCTGGGGCCAACGTCCTGACTTTC.

The genes are TRBV12-3 or TRBV12-4 and TRBJ2-1, with TRBD1 matching over 10 bases. The CDR3 contains 16 residues. Trimming cost V 2 bases and J 12 bases; bases outside gene matches: 13. CDR3: CASSLQGVGQGRWQFF. DNA for the CDR3: TGTGCCAGCAGTTTACAAGGAGTGGGACAGGGGCGCTGGCAGTTCTTC.

This clonotype was detected many times. This rearrangement joins TRBV4-1 to TRBJ2-7, with D maybe TRBD2 (5 bases). This CDR3 comprises 14 residues. Looked up from germline, CDR1 is MGHRA and CDR2 is YSYEKL. The V end lost 1 base, the J end lost 2 bases, and 9 bases lay between the germline ends. The CDR3 bases are TGCGCCAGCAGCCAAGTTGAGGGTACCTACGAGCAGTACTTC. It codes for CASSQVEGTYEQYF.

The chain joins TRBV12-3 or TRBV12-4 to TRBJ2-7; no reliable D call. Trimming removed 1 base from V and 5 bases from J, with 6 bases in between. The CDR3 spans 12 residues. The chain's CDR3 is CASSLGEHEQYF. Written as DNA, the CDR3 is TGTGCCAGCAGTTTAGGGGAACACGAGCAGTACTTC.

J is TRBJ2-3 and V is TRBV19, with 7 bases identical to TRBD2. The V gene's germline CDR1 is LNHDA and CDR2 SQIVND (reference sequence). The V and J ends lost 7 bases and 6 bases, in that order; junction bases with no gene match: 25. The length of the CDR3 is 19 residues. This CDR3 is CASTPGWTRGGARKDTQYF. Written as DNA, the CDR3 is TGTGCCAGTACTCCGGGATGGACTCGCGGGGGTGCGAGGAAGGATACGCAGTATTTT.

CDR3 region: CASRHLSGTGGNQPQHF. The CDR3 DNA reads as TGTGCCAGCAGACATCTTTCCGGGACAGGGGGCAATCAGCCCCAGCATTTT. The gene calls are TRBV6-2 or TRBV6-3 and TRBJ1-5, with TRBD1 identical over 10 bases. After removal of 6 bases from V and 2 bases from J, the junction contained 10 bases not matched to a gene. CDR3 length equals 17 residues. Per the germline V gene, CDR1 is MNHEY and CDR2 is SVGEGT.

The sample holds a few counts of this clonotype. The CDR3 DNA follows: TGTGCCAGCGCTCCCAGGCGGCAGCGCTACGAGCAGTACTTC. Translation gives CASAPRRQRYEQYF. The chain joins TRBV11-2 to TRBJ2-7; the D is unclear. CDR1 is SGHAT, CDR2 FQNNGV, per germline. V shed 8 bases and J shed 3 bases, with 17 bases lying between them. The CDR3 runs 14 residues.

This clonotype appeared a few times. The rearrangement links TRBV5-6 to TRBJ2-7; a weak D match, TRBD2 (5 bases). This CDR3 spans 13 amino acids. CDR1 SGHDT and CDR2 YYEEEE come from the germline V gene. Trimming removed 4 bases from V and 5 bases from J, with 13 bases in between. The CDR3 DNA reads TGTGCCAGCAGCAGAAGCGGTACAAACGAGCAGTACTTC. Its translation is CASSRSGTNEQYF.

The CDR3 sequence is CAISESSGTEKLFF. The CDR3 nucleotides are TGTGCCATCAGTGAGTCGTCAGGGACTGAAAAACTGTTTTTT. The V gene is TRBV10-3, the J gene TRBJ1-4; maybe TRBD1 (5 bases). Germline CDR1 reads ENHRY; CDR2 reads SYGVKD. V was pared by 0 bases and J by 7 bases, with 9 bases between. The CDR3 has 14 amino acids.

The chain recombines TRBV5-3 with TRBJ2-3; weak D call: TRBD1 (6 bases). TRBV5-3 is known as an ORF, though its function is uncertain. The CDR3 is 16 residues long. Trimming removed 8 bases at V and 1 base at J, with 20 bases between. In nucleotides, the CDR3 is TGTGCCAGTCCCTCTCTACAGGGAGTGGGCACAGATACGCAGTATTTT. This gives the protein CASPSLQGVGTDTQYF.

This clonotype was seen ten or more times. The genes are TRBV7-2 and TRBJ2-1; TRBD2 matches at 13 bases. This CDR3 has 16 amino acids. CDR1 and CDR2 from the germline V gene are SGHTA and FQGNSA. Trimming cost V 4 bases and J 5 bases; bases outside gene matches: 5. This CDR3 is CASSSETSGRDNEQFF. The CDR3 DNA sequence: TGTGCCAGCAGCTCGGAAACTAGCGGGAGGGACAATGAGCAGTTCTTC.

This chain joins TRBV20-1 and TRBJ2-1; 10 bases agree with TRBD2. V shed 0 bases and J 8 bases; nucleotides not matched to a gene: 10. The V gene's germline CDR1 is DFQATT and CDR2 SNEGSKA (reference sequence). The CDR3 has 16 amino acids. The CDR3 loop is CSARDLSSGSWDEQFF. In DNA form, the CDR3 reads TGCAGTGCTAGAGATTTGTCTAGCGGGAGTTGGGATGAGCAGTTCTTC.

V is TRBV24-1 and J is TRBJ2-5; 9 nucleotides agree with TRBD2. The CDR3 consists of 15 residues. V was clipped by 8 bases and J by 4 bases; unmatched bases: 10. The germline CDR1 and CDR2 sequences are KGHDR and SFDVKD. CDR3 loop: CATTASGDPGETQYF. In nucleotides, the CDR3 is TGTGCCACCACGGCTAGCGGGGACCCGGGAGAGACCCAGTACTTC.

The V gene is TRBV11-2, the J gene TRBJ2-7; 9 positions match TRBD1. This CDR3 has 16 amino acids. Unmatched junction bases numbered 10, after V lost 5 bases and J lost 2 bases. Per germline, CDR1 SGHAT and CDR2 FQNNGV. For the CDR3, the DNA is TGTGCCAGCAGCAGCTTTGGGACAGGGATACCCTACGAGCAGTACTTC. This codes for CASSSFGTGIPYEQYF.

The V gene is TRBV19, the J gene TRBJ2-1; D is perhaps TRBD1 or TRBD2 (5 bases each). The CDR3 runs 15 residues. Per germline, CDR1 LNHDA and CDR2 SQIVND (reference sequence). Trimming took off 8 bases at V and 7 bases at J, with 21 bases between the two ends. The CDR3: CASGRQNPIRNEQFF. The CDR3 DNA follows: TGTGCCAGTGGGAGACAGAACCCTATTCGGAATGAGCAGTTCTTC.

This clonotype showed up just a few times. The chain couples TRBV29-1 to TRBJ2-2; D perhaps matches TRBD2 (5 bases). The CDR3 length is 13 residues. V lost 3 bases, J lost 4 bases, and 9 bases lay in between. The germline CDR1 and CDR2 sequences are SQVTM and ANQGSEA. In DNA form, the CDR3 reads TGCAGCGTTGATAGTGGAGGCACCGGGGAGCTGTTTTTT. It is translated as CSVDSGGTGELFF.

About this clonotype itself: The germline gene is not matched at one end of the junction; a read error may be the cause. The CDR3 spells CASSTSKDTQYF. The CDR3 nucleotides read TGCGCCAGCAGCACCAGCAAAGATACGCAGTATTTT. The rearrangement joins TRBV5-1 to TRBJ2-3, with D uncertain. The CDR3 consists of 12 residues. The germline V gene has CDR1 SGHRS and CDR2 YFSETQ.

This clonotype was detected ten times or more. The gene calls are TRBV6-1 and TRBJ2-1, with 12 nucleotides matching TRBD2. Germline assignment: CDR1 MNHNS and CDR2 SASEGT. The CDR3 extends over 18 amino acids. The J segment lost 2 bases and the V segment lost 5 bases, leaving 10 bases of the junction unmatched. CDR3 protein: CASSRGLAGPHPYNEQFF. The CDR3 bases are TGTGCCAGCAGTAGGGGACTAGCGGGCCCACATCCCTACAATGAGCAGTTCTTC.

This clonotype has a count of ten or more. The chain uses TRBV6-5 and TRBJ2-1; 7 bases agree with TRBD2. J gave up 7 bases and V 2 bases, and 5 bases lay outside the gene matches. Germline CDR1 reads MNHEY; CDR2 reads SVGAGI. This CDR3 has 14 residues. The CDR3 loop reads CASSYAGELNEQFF. The DNA of the CDR3 is TGTGCCAGCAGTTACGCGGGGGAGTTGAATGAGCAGTTCTTC.